This TCR beta chain came from a study of CD8 T cells in ankylosing spondylitis. Study observations and caveats: The disease-linked clones had a CD8+ phenotype and low blood frequencies. Within ankylosing spondylitis blood, a TCR beta motif made up of eight or nine highly homologous variants appeared to be characteristic. Previously reported in reactive arthritis synovial fluid and blood were some of the motif variants.

Comments on this clonotype: Its antigen is as yet unknown.

Quantitative 5'-RACE with molecular barcodes generated TCR beta libraries. TCRdb used MiXCR to reprocess the 5' RACE reads, holding one entry per CDR3 protein. The sample includes over 600,000 distinct CDR3 sequences, 15% to 20% of them seen just once. There are 16 residues in the CDR3. Sequencing was performed on blood, either unsorted or a sorted T cell fraction (not recorded which). The J gene is TRBJ2-3, the V gene TRBV21-1. TRBV21-1 is designated a pseudogene. The clonotype comes from a male donor with ankylosing spondylitis. CDR3 sequence (DNA): TGTGCCAGCAGCAAAGACCGAGAATATGGGTCAGATACGCAGTATTTT. Its translation is CASSKDREYGSDTQYF.